A selection of T cell receptor beta chains follows, all from one sample in a study of blood T cells in healthy people across ages. TCRdb recomputed calls from the 5' RACE reads with MiXCR, one row per CDR3 protein. The sample holds about 580,000 distinct CDR3 sequences, 40% to 55% seen once. The sequencing sample was made of blood. The receptors stem from a man aged 80 or over in good health. Each CDR3 is given without its conserved first and last residue.

J gene,V gene,CDR3 protein
NA,TRBV7-9,ASSDYTEQY
TRBJ2-1,TRBV20-1,SARVAASGSYEQF
TRBJ2-3,TRBV12-3/TRBV12-4,ASSLAEITDTQY
TRBJ2-7,TRBV5-1,ASNTGTATYEQY
TRBJ2-2,TRBV20-1,SATDGLTGELF
TRBJ1-5,TRBV5-1,ASSLEENQPQH
TRBJ2-2,TRBV20-1,SANHGGGGRTGELF
TRBJ2-1,TRBV9,ASSATRGYNEQF
TRBJ2-6,TRBV7-2,ASKISGSSGANVLT
TRBJ2-1,TRBV6-5,ASSYFDRGPSYNEQF
TRBJ2-7,TRBV20-1,SAGFRLAGEMGKEQY
TRBJ2-1,TRBV7-9,ASSNPGTSGAGGEQF
TRBJ1-1,TRBV20-1,SAREWNTEAF
TRBJ2-5,TRBV20-1,SANDYGLAGGQETQY
TRBJ1-5,TRBV7-2,ASSLVAGTDQPQH
TRBJ2-1,TRBV7-2,ASTSLGRAPPYNEQF
TRBJ2-7,TRBV5-1,ASSYLGTSAYEQY
TRBJ2-7,TRBV20-1,SARPGGVWNEQY
TRBJ1-4,TRBV30,AWSVGRQLF
NA,TRBV7-9,ASSLVRQQGFYNEQY